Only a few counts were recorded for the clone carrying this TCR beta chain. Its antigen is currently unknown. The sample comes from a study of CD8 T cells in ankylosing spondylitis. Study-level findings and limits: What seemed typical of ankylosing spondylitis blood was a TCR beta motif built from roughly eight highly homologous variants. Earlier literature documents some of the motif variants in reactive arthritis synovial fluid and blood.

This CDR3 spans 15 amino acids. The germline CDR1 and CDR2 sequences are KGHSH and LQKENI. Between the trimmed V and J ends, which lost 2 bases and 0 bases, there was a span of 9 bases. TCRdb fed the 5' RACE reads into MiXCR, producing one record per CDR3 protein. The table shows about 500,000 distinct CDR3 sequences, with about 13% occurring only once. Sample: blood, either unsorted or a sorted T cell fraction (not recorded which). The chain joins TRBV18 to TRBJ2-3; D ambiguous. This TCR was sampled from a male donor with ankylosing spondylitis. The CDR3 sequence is CASSPGPSSTDTQYF. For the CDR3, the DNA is TGTGCCAGCTCACCAGGCCCCTCTAGCACAGATACGCAGTATTTT. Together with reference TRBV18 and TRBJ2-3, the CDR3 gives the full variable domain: NAGVMQNPRHLVRRRGQEARLRCSPMKGHSHVYWYRQLPEEGLKFMVYLQKENIIDESGMPKERFSAEFPKEGPSILRIQQVVRGDSAAYFCASSPGPSSTDTQYFGPGTRLTVL.